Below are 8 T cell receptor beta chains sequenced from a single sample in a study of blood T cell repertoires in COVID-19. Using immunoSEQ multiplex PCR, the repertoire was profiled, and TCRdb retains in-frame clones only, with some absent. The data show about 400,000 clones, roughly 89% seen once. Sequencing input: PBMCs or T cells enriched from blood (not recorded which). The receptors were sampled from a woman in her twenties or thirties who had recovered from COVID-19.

The CDR3 DNA reads as TGTGCCAGCAGTTACTCGATAACATCCAATCAGCCCCAGCATTTT. This encodes CASSYSITSNQPQHF. The J gene is TRBJ1-5, the V gene TRBV6-5; D is unresolved. V lost 0 bases, J lost 3 bases, and 9 bases lay in between. From germline, CDR1 is MNHEY and CDR2 SVGAGI. This CDR3 spans 15 amino acids.

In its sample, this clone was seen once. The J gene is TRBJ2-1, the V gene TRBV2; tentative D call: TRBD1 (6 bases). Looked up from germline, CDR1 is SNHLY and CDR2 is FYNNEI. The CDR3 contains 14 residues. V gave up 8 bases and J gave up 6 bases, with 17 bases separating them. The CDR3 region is CASFSGQGSNEQFF. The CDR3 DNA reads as TGTGCCAGCTTCTCGGGACAAGGGTCCAATGAGCAGTTCTTC.

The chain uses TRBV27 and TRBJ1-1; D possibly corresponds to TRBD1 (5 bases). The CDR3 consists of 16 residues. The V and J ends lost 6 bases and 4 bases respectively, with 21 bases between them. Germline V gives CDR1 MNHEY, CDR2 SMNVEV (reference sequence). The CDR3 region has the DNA TGTGCCAGCAGCCCCGGCGGGGGTCGTTTCGTCACTGAAGCTTTCTTT. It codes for CASSPGGGRFVTEAFF.

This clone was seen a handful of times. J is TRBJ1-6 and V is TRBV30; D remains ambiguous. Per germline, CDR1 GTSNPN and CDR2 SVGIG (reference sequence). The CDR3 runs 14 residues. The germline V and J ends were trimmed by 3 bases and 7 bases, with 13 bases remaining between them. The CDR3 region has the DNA TGTGCCTGGAGGCGCGACGGAGCAAATTCACCCCTCCACTTT. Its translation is CAWRRDGANSPLHF.

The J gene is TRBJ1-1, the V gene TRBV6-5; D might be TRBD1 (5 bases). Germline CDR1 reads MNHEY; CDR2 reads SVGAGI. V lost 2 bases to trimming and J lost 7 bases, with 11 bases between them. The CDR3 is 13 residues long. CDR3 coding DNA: TGTGCCAGCAGTTACGCGGGGGGGAATGAAGCTTTCTTT. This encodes CASSYAGGNEAFF.

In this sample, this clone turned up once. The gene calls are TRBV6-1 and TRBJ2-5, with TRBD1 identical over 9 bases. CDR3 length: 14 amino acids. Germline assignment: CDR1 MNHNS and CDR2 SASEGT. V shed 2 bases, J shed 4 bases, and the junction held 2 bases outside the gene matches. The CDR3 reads CASSENRGRETQYF. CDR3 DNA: TGTGCCAGCAGTGAAAACAGGGGGCGAGAGACCCAGTACTTC.

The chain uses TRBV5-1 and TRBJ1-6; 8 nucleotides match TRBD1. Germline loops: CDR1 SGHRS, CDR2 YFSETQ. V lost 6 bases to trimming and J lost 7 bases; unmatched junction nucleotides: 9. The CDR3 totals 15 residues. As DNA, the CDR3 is TGCGCCAGCACCTCAGGGGGGACAGGAAATTCACCCCTCCACTTT. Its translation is CASTSGGTGNSPLHF.

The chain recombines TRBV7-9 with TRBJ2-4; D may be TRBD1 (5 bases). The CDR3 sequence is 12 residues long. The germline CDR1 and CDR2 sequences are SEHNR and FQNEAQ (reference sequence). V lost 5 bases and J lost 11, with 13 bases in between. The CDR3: CASSPGHDVQYF. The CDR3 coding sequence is TGTGCCAGCAGCCCAGGACACGATGTTCAGTACTTC. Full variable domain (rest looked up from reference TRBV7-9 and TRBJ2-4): DTGVSQNPRHKITKRGQNVTFRCDPISEHNRLYWYRQTLGQGPEFLTYFQNEAQLEKSRLLSDRFSAERPKGSFSTLEIQRTEQGDSAMYLCASSPGHDVQYFGAGTRLSVL.